This T cell receptor beta chain was identified in a study of T-cell memory formation after mild COVID-19. The overall study: TCR clusters mostly belonged to single donors.

This clonotype appeared a few times. TCRdb processed the 5' RACE reads anew with MiXCR; each CDR3 protein has one entry. This table has approximately 180,000 distinct CDR3 sequences, around 16% appearing once. V lost 0 bases to trimming and J lost 0 bases, with 13 bases between them. CDR3 length equals 17 residues. CDR1 is SGHRS, CDR2 YFSETQ, per germline. This TCR was sampled from an adult woman who had mild COVID-19 (a few samples of this study predate the infection). Cell type and time point are not known. Sequencing was done on a sample of PBMCs or a T cell subset sorted from them (not recorded which). This chain links TRBV5-1 with TRBJ1-3, with D possibly being TRBD1 (5 bases). DNA for the CDR3: TGCGCCAGCAGCTTGGAGCAGGGAACTCGCTCTGGAAACACCATATATTTT. It translates to CASSLEQGTRSGNTIYF.